Included here is one T cell receptor beta chain sequence, with context. Its matching antigen is unknown. This sample stems from a study of monozygotic twins with inflammatory bowel disease. Whole-study results and caveats: No repertoire similarity difference was seen between concordant and discordant twins; power was possibly limited.

TCRdb reprocessed the 5' RACE reads and reports one entry per CDR3 protein, with no DNA. The listing contains about 150,000 distinct CDR3 sequences. The CDR3 is 15 residues long. From germline, CDR1 is SNHLY and CDR2 FYNNEI. The rearrangement joins TRBV2 to TRBJ1-5. Sequencing was performed on blood. The sequence came from a human donor with ulcerative colitis or Crohn's disease, or a healthy co-twin of an affected twin (not recorded which). CDR3 sequence: CAGSGQVTSNQPQHF.